This T cell receptor (beta chain) derives from a study of neurological immune-mediated disorders. From the 5' RACE reads, TCRdb called clonotypes with MiXCR, one entry per CDR3 protein. The data show approximately 45,000 distinct CDR3 sequences, roughly 14% seen once. This clonotype was seen at least ten times. Regarding time point: longitudinal time-point 3. Losses at the gene ends were 4 bases for V and 1 base for J; bases not matched to a gene: 4. The CDR3 runs 15 residues. Germline V CDR1 and CDR2: SGHRS, YFSETQ. This rearrangement joins TRBV5-1 to TRBJ2-2, with 7 bases that match TRBD2. Sequencing was done on a sample of PBMCs. This TCR was recovered from a man younger than 45 in good health. DNA for the CDR3: TGCGCCAGCAGCCATCTAGCGGTGAACACCGGGGAGCTGTTTTTT. It encodes CASSHLAVNTGELFF. Based on the CDR3 plus reference TRBV5-1 and TRBJ2-2, the full variable domain is KAGVTQTPRYLIKTRGQQVTLSCSPISGHRSVSWYQQTPGQGLQFLFEYFSETQRNKGNFPGRFSGRQFSNSRSEMNVSTLELGDSALYLCASSHLAVNTGELFFGEGSRLTVL.